These 19 T cell receptor beta chains originate from one sample sequenced in a study of identical twins. TCRdb reprocessed the 5' RACE reads via MiXCR and lists one record per CDR3 protein. The repertoire holds roughly 1.6 million distinct CDR3 sequences, with around a third as singletons. Source material: cord blood. The receptors were sampled from a newborn girl in good health.

In its sample, this clonotype was seen once. The CDR3 sequence is CSAKDPSGTYNEQYF. The CDR3 DNA reads as TGCAGTGCCAAGGACCCTAGCGGGACCTACAATGAGCAGTACTTC. The chain joins TRBV20-1 to TRBJ2-7; 9 bases are shared with TRBD2. The CDR3 is 15 residues long. After removal of 6 bases from V and 7 bases from J, the junction contained 16 bases not matched to a gene. The germline gives CDR1 DFQATT, CDR2 SNEGSKA (reference sequence).

As concerns this clonotype: One end of the junction varies from germline; a read error may be responsible. The chain has TRBV20-1 and TRBJ2-1; TRBD2 aligns across 13 bases. The CDR3 extends over 15 amino acids. CDR1 and CDR2 from the germline V gene are DFQATT and SNEGSKA (reference sequence). CDR3 DNA sequence: TGCAGTGTTAGATCGGGACTAGCGGGGCCCAATGAGCAGTTCTTC. Translating gives CSVRSGLAGPNEQFF.

Turning to this clonotype: This may be a read error, as it is one base from a much larger clone. The chain couples TRBV5-1 to TRBJ2-1; perhaps D is TRBD1 or TRBD2 (6 bases each). Trimming took off 8 bases at V and 0 bases at J, with 15 bases between the two ends. The CDR3 length is 15 residues. CDR1 is SGHRS and CDR2 is YFSETQ in the germline V gene. This CDR3 is CASAMGGPSYNEQFF. In DNA, the CDR3 is TGCGCCAGTGCTATGGGGGGCCCCTCCTACAATGAGCAGTTCTTC.

The gene calls are TRBV28 and TRBJ2-2, with 13 bases lining up with TRBD2. CDR3 length: 17 amino acids. V dropped 5 bases and J dropped 3; count of bases not matched to a gene: 6. Germline V gene lookup returns CDR1 MDHEN and CDR2 SYDVKM. CDR3 residues: CASSLTSGRVYTGELFF. The CDR3 DNA follows: TGTGCCAGCAGTCTAACTAGCGGGAGGGTCTACACCGGGGAGCTGTTTTTT.

The V call is TRBV20-1, the J call TRBJ1-2; D is unresolved. Trimming removed 6 bases from V and 5 bases from J, with 16 bases in between. This CDR3 spans 13 amino acids. Germline V gene sequence: CDR1 DFQATT, CDR2 SNEGSKA (reference sequence). CDR3 nucleotides: TGCAGTGCGCCCCCCGAACAGACGTATGGCTACACCTTC. Translating it yields CSAPPEQTYGYTF.

This clonotype was picked up many times. The chain uses TRBV20-1 and TRBJ2-7; D unclear. The CDR3 has 9 residues. The ends were cut back, 5 bases at V and 3 bases at J, with 2 bases in the middle. Germline CDR1 DFQATT, CDR2 SNEGSKA (reference sequence). The CDR3 loop reads CSAGYEQYF. The CDR3 DNA reads as TGCAGTGCTGGCTACGAGCAGTACTTC.

This clonotype was seen ten or more times. J is TRBJ2-1 and V is TRBV20-1; possibly TRBD2 for D (6 bases). The V gene's germline CDR1 is DFQATT and CDR2 SNEGSKA (reference sequence). The CDR3 totals 13 residues. V was pared by 3 bases and J by 4 bases, with 10 bases between. The CDR3 loop is CSASGSGYNEQFF. For the CDR3, the DNA is TGCAGTGCTAGCGGGAGCGGGTACAATGAGCAGTTCTTC.

This clonotype was seen a few times. The J gene is TRBJ2-5, the V gene TRBV28; 10 nucleotides align to TRBD1. The germline gives CDR1 MDHEN, CDR2 SYDVKM. Trimming took 3 bases from V and 3 from J; bases not matched to a gene: 4. This CDR3 has 15 amino acids. The DNA of the CDR3 is TGTGCCAGCAGTTTGGGGACAGGGGTAGAAGAGACCCAGTACTTC. Translating it yields CASSLGTGVEETQYF.

The V gene is TRBV5-6, the J gene TRBJ2-4; D not certain. The J call may be in error: the DNA end matches TRBJ2-7 better. CDR1 SGHDT and CDR2 YYEEEE come from the germline V gene. The CDR3 runs to 15 residues. CDR3 sequence: CASSFGQGGIYEQYF. As DNA, the CDR3 is TGTGCCAGCAGCTTCGGGCAAGGCGGCATCTACGAGCAGTACTTC.

V is TRBV5-1 and J is TRBJ2-3; D is perhaps TRBD2 (5 bases). V was trimmed by 1 base and J by 4 bases, leaving 10 bases between them. Looked up from germline, CDR1 is SGHRS and CDR2 is YFSETQ. CDR3 length: 14 residues. The CDR3 DNA sequence: TGCGCCAGCAGCTTGCAAGCGGAGGCAGATACGCAGTATTTT. Translated, it gives CASSLQAEADTQYF.

Comments on this clonotype: One end of the junction fails to match germline, which may point to a read error. V gene TRBV20-1 combines with J gene TRBJ1-3, with a weak D call TRBD1 (5 bases). This CDR3 region has 15 residues. Germline loops: CDR1 DFQATT, CDR2 SNEGSKA (reference sequence). The CDR3 sequence is CSARGTAASGNTIYF. CDR3 nucleotide sequence: TGCAGTGCAAGAGGGACGGCAGCCTCTGGAAACACCATATATTTT.

This clonotype was found a few times. The chain couples TRBV20-1 to TRBJ2-1; maybe TRBD1 (5 bases). V lost 6 bases to trimming and J lost 5 bases, with 17 bases between them. This CDR3 is 14 amino acids long. Germline loops: CDR1 DFQATT, CDR2 SNEGSKA (reference sequence). As DNA, the CDR3 is TGCAGTGCCCCTGCAGGGTACTTAGACAATGAGCAGTTCTTC. It yields the protein CSAPAGYLDNEQFF.

In its sample, this clonotype was seen a few times. The chain is built from TRBV5-6 and TRBJ2-1; 7 nucleotides align to TRBD1. Germline values: CDR1 SGHDT, CDR2 YYEEEE. The CDR3 is 15 residues long. V gave up 2 bases and J gave up 2 bases; unmatched junction bases: 4. DNA of the CDR3: TGTGCCAGCAGCTTATTGACAGGGACCTACAATGAGCAGTTCTTC. This sequence encodes CASSLLTGTYNEQFF.

V is TRBV7-2 and J is TRBJ1-2; D possibly corresponds to TRBD1 (5 bases). This CDR3 region has 14 residues. V lost 5 bases and J 10 bases, leaving 20 bases between the germline ends. The germline gives CDR1 SGHTA, CDR2 FQGNSA. The CDR3 loop reads CASSPTAHADDYTF. The CDR3 coding sequence is TGTGCCAGCAGCCCGACAGCCCACGCCGATGACTACACCTTC.

The V gene is TRBV28, the J gene TRBJ2-5; 11 bases align to TRBD1. Germline CDR1 MDHEN, CDR2 SYDVKM. CDR3 size: 14 residues. V gave up 7 bases and J gave up 5 bases; unmatched junction bases: 6. The CDR3 region has the DNA TGTGCCAGCAAAGGGACAGGGGGAGTGGAGACCCAGTACTTC. As protein: CASKGTGGVETQYF.

In regard to this clonotype: At one end the junction does not follow the germline gene, possibly because of a read error. V is TRBV5-6 and J is TRBJ1-4; D not resolved. This CDR3 is built from 16 residues. Germline CDR1 SGHDT, CDR2 YYEEEE. The DNA for the CDR3 is TGTGCCAGCAGCTATCGAACCGGGCTAGCTAATGAAAGACTGTTTTTT. It encodes CASSYRTGLANERLFF.

A few counts support this clonotype. This chain connects TRBV28 to TRBJ2-5, with D maybe TRBD2 (6 bases). Germline CDR1 reads MDHEN; CDR2 reads SYDVKM. This CDR3 contains 12 residues. The V and J ends lost 4 bases and 5 bases respectively, with 8 bases between them. Written as DNA, the CDR3 is TGTGCCAGCAGTTCGGAGGGGGAGACCCAGTACTTC. Amino acid sequence: CASSSEGETQYF.

The chain uses TRBV6-1 and TRBJ2-1, with TRBD1 matching 10 bases. Trimming at V came to 6 bases and at J to 9 bases, leaving 20 bases not matched to a gene. Germline V lookup: CDR1 MNHNS, CDR2 SASEGT. The CDR3 is 18 residues long. The DNA for the CDR3 is TGTGCCAGCAGATTCCTAAGTCCCGGGACAGGGGTCCCCAGTGAGCAGTTCTTC. This encodes CASRFLSPGTGVPSEQFF.

This clonotype turned up a few times. This chain links TRBV7-9 with TRBJ2-3; 7 bases are shared with TRBD1. V dropped 5 bases and J dropped 0; count of bases not matched to a gene: 11. Per germline, CDR1 SEHNR and CDR2 FQNEAQ (reference sequence). This CDR3 region has 17 residues. The CDR3 DNA reads as TGTGCCAGCAGCCATATCCGACAGGGTCGGAGCACAGATACGCAGTATTTT. Residues: CASSHIRQGRSTDTQYF. The full variable domain, rest sourced from reference TRBV7-9 and TRBJ2-3, is DTGVSQNPRHKITKRGQNVTFRCDPISEHNRLYWYRQTLGQGPEFLTYFQNEAQLEKSRLLSDRFSAERPKGSFSTLEIQRTEQGDSAMYLCASSHIRQGRSTDTQYFGPGTRLTVL.